A selection of T cell receptor beta chains follows, all from one sample in a study of T cell changes during pregnancy in multiple sclerosis. The protocol was immunoSEQ multiplex PCR, while the TCRdb copy is restricted to in-frame clones and leaves out a portion. This table has tens of thousands of clones, 85% to 95% appearing once. The sequencing here drew on CD4+ T cells from peripheral blood mononuclear cells, taken after pregnancy. The origin of the receptors is a female donor with multiple sclerosis, enrolled in a pregnancy study. The CDR3 runs from the conserved cysteine through the conserved F or W. D genes are given only for firm matches. A clone size is listed for some rows: how often the clone was seen (once, few, many), or a class if it is expanded.

J gene	clone size	CDR3 length	D gene	V gene	CDR3 DNA	CDR3 protein
TRBJ1-2	-	15	-	TRBV2	TGTGCCAGCAGTGGGTCGGAGCAGAATTTAGGTGGCTACACCTTC	CASSGSEQNLGGYTF
TRBJ2-5	-	13	-	TRBV12-5	TGTGCTAGTGCCCAATCCGGGACACCGACCCAGTACTTC	CASAQSGTPTQYF
TRBJ2-1	-	16	-	TRBV29-1	TGCAGCGTTGAAGCAATGAGGACAATAATTTCTCATGAGCAGTTCTTC	CSVEAMRTIISHEQFF
TRBJ1-4	-	17	-	TRBV18	TGTGCCAGCTCACCACCGTTTTCCGGGGACTCGAGGGAAAAACTGTTTTTT	CASSPPFSGDSREKLFF
TRBJ1-6	-	16	TRBD1	TRBV4-3	TGCGCCAGCAGCCGAGGGTCGGGACAGGGGTCGTCACCCCTCCACTTT	CASSRGSGQGSSPLHF
TRBJ1-2	-	14	-	TRBV6-5	TGTGCCAGCAGTTACTCGTGGCAGAACTATGGCTACACCTTC	CASSYSWQNYGYTF
TRBJ1-1	-	13	TRBD1	TRBV7-9	TGTGCCAGCAGCTTATCCGGACAGGGAGTAGCTTTCTTT	CASSLSGQGVAFF
TRBJ1-1	-	15	TRBD1	TRBV29-1	TGCAGCGGGCAGGGACAGGGTTTTTGGTACCCTGAAGCTTTCTTT	CSGQGQGFWYPEAFF
TRBJ2-3	-	13	-	TRBV6-1	TGTGCCAGCAATGCCAGGGGAACAGATACGCAGTATTTT	CASNARGTDTQYF
TRBJ2-3	-	15	-	TRBV18	TGTGCCAGCTCATCCAGCCAGGGTACGACAGATACGCAGTATTTT	CASSSSQGTTDTQYF
TRBJ2-7	-	18	TRBD1	TRBV9	TGTGCCAGCAGCGTCGGGACAGATAACCGGGGAGTGGTATACGAGCAGTACTTC	CASSVGTDNRGVVYEQYF
TRBJ2-1	-	17	TRBD2	TRBV5-1	TGCGCCAGCAGCAAACCGGGACTAGCGGGAGGATACAATGAGCAGTTCTTC	CASSKPGLAGGYNEQFF
TRBJ1-2	-	11	TRBD1	TRBV5-6	TGTGCCAGCAGACGACAGGGGGCCTACACCTTC	CASRRQGAYTF
TRBJ2-3	-	18	TRBD1	TRBV9	TGTGCCAGCAGCGCTAATTACCTGGACAGGCTATCGACAGATACGCAGTATTTT	CASSANYLDRLSTDTQYF
TRBJ2-3	-	14	-	TRBV6-5	TGTGCCAGCAGTTCCGGGAGAGGGACAGATACGCAGTATTTT	CASSSGRGTDTQYF
TRBJ1-2	-	14	TRBD1	TRBV5-4	TGTGCCAGCAGCACCGGGACAGAACGATATGGCTACACCTTC	CASSTGTERYGYTF
TRBJ1-5	-	16	TRBD1	TRBV18	TGTGCCAGCTCACCACCCTACAGGGGGCACAATCAGCCCCAGCATTTT	CASSPPYRGHNQPQHF
TRBJ1-1	once	12	-	TRBV19	TGTGCCAGTATAGGAATGAGGACTGAAGCTTTCTTT	CASIGMRTEAFF
TRBJ1-5	few	14	TRBD1	TRBV6-1	TGTGCCAGCAGTGATTACAGGGGAGTTCAGCCCCAGCATTTT	CASSDYRGVQPQHF
TRBJ1-3	-	15	TRBD1	TRBV18	TGTGCCAGCTCGCCCTCTACAGGGGTTGGAAACACCATATATTTT	CASSPSTGVGNTIYF
TRBJ1-2	-	12	TRBD1	TRBV28	TGTGCCAGCAGTTTGACAGGGAATGGCTACACCTTC	CASSLTGNGYTF
TRBJ1-1	once	15	-	TRBV5-1	TGCGCCAGCAGCCGTCAGGGGCCAGACAACACTGAAGCTTTCTTT	CASSRQGPDNTEAFF
TRBJ2-7	-	16	TRBD1	TRBV5-1	TGCGCCAGCAGTTTTTCGTGGACAGGGGAGGACTACGAGCAGTACTTC	CASSFSWTGEDYEQYF
TRBJ2-7	-	13	TRBD1	TRBV7-9	TGTGCCAGCGCAGACAGGGGTCCCTACGAGCAGTACTTC	CASADRGPYEQYF
TRBJ1-2	-	10	-	TRBV30	TGTGCCTGGAGTGGCAGGGGCTACACCTTC	CAWSGRGYTF
TRBJ2-1	-	17	TRBD2	TRBV18	TGTGCCAGCTCACCAGGAGGTCTAGCGGGAGCCTACAATGAGCAGTTCTTC	CASSPGGLAGAYNEQFF
TRBJ1-2	-	16	-	TRBV19	TGTGCCAGTAGTAGCCCCCGGCGGGCTACTAACTATGGCTACACCTTC	CASSSPRRATNYGYTF
TRBJ1-1	-	12	-	TRBV19	TGTGCCAGTTCAGAGGGCAGAACCAAAGCTTTCTTT	CASSEGRTKAFF
TRBJ2-5	-	12	-	TRBV15	TGTGCCACTGCGCGGCTGGGAGAGACCCAGTACTTC	CATARLGETQYF
TRBJ2-3	-	15	TRBD1	TRBV19	TGTGCCAGTAGTCCTGGACAGGGGGCCGCAGATACGCAGTATTTT	CASSPGQGAADTQYF
TRBJ2-5	few	15	-	TRBV5-1	TGCGCCAGCAGCTTGGAAGTCGCGGGGAAAGAGACCCAGTACTTC	CASSLEVAGKETQYF
TRBJ1-5	-	13	TRBD1	TRBV25-1	TGTGCCAGCAGCACCACAGGGGAGCAGCCCCAGCATTTT	CASSTTGEQPQHF
TRBJ1-6	-	15	TRBD1	TRBV7-8	TGTGCCAGCAGCTCTCAGGGGGCACGGGTTTCACCCCTCCACTTT	CASSSQGARVSPLHF
TRBJ1-3	-	14	-	TRBV19	TGTGCCAGTAGTTTGGACAGCCCGACTCACACCATATATTTT	CASSLDSPTHTIYF
TRBJ2-1	-	17	TRBD1	TRBV9	TGTGCCAGCAGCGCCTCCGGGACAGCGGCTTTTCAGGTTGAGCAGTTCTTC	CASSASGTAAFQVEQFF
TRBJ2-4	-	17	TRBD1	TRBV25-1	TGTGCCAGCAGTGAATTTAGGGGGCGTTGGGCCAAAAACATTCAGTACTTC	CASSEFRGRWAKNIQYF
TRBJ2-5	-	14	TRBD2	TRBV6-1	TGTGCCAGCAGTTTAGCGGGGCCGGAAGAGACCCAGTACTTC	CASSLAGPEETQYF
TRBJ1-1	-	14	-	TRBV5-1	TGCGCCAGCAGCCATACGGGTCCTAGATATGAAGCTTTCTTT	CASSHTGPRYEAFF
TRBJ2-1	-	15	TRBD1	TRBV19	TGTGCCAGTAAACGGACAGGGGGCCCCTACAATGAGCAGTTCTTC	CASKRTGGPYNEQFF
TRBJ1-5	-	15	TRBD1	TRBV18	TGTGCCAGCTCATACGGGACAGGGGGAAATCAGCCCCAGCATTTT	CASSYGTGGNQPQHF
TRBJ2-7	few	14	TRBD1	TRBV7-2	TGTGCCAGCAGCTCCACAGGGGGCGCCTACGAGCAGTACTTC	CASSSTGGAYEQYF
TRBJ2-5	-	14	-	TRBV5-1	TGCGCCAGCAGCTTGGATCCGGGAGCAGGGACCCAGTACTTC	CASSLDPGAGTQYF
TRBJ2-1	-	13	-	TRBV6-1	TGTGCCAGCAGGGTGGACTCGTCCAATGAGCAGTTCTTC	CASRVDSSNEQFF
TRBJ1-2	-	16	TRBD1	TRBV18	TGTGCCAGCTCACGGGACAGGATCTTAAAGAACTATGGCTACACCTTC	CASSRDRILKNYGYTF
TRBJ2-5	-	11	-	TRBV30	TGTGCCTGGAGCACCCGAGGGACCCAGTACTTC	CAWSTRGTQYF
TRBJ1-5	-	14	-	TRBV6-1	TGTGCCAGCAGAGGAGCCAAAGCGAGGCAGCCCCAGCATTTT	CASRGAKARQPQHF
TRBJ1-2	-	13	-	TRBV25-1	TGTGCCAGCAGTGACGGGGGGGTGCATGGCTACACCTTC	CASSDGGVHGYTF
TRBJ1-1	once	17	-	TRBV5-1	TGCGCCAGCAGCTTGCAGGGCCCGCACATCATGAACACTGAAGCTTTCTTT	CASSLQGPHIMNTEAFF
TRBJ1-2	-	15	-	TRBV6-5	TGTGCCAGCAGTTACTCGGCAGATACTAACTATGGCTACACCTTC	CASSYSADTNYGYTF
TRBJ2-3	once	14	TRBD2	TRBV29-1	TGCAGCGGCTCGACTAGCGGGGGAACAGATACGCAGTATTTT	CSGSTSGGTDTQYF
TRBJ1-1	few	11	-	TRBV9	TGTGCCAGCAGCCCCCAAGAGAAAGCTTTCTTT	CASSPQEKAFF